This T cell receptor (beta chain) was found in a study of PD-1 blockade in classical Hodgkin lymphoma. Study-wide findings and caveats: Compared with baseline, CD4+ but not CD8+ TCR diversity had risen significantly by C4D1. Reported baseline diversity: healthy donors highest, relapsed/refractory patients lowest.

Measured with immunoSEQ multiplex PCR; TCRdb has only the in-frame clones, and not every one. The repertoire holds tens of thousands of clones, with approximately 90% as singletons. Comment on this clone: What it binds is unknown.

Time point in this sample: cycle 4 day 1 (C4D1), after 6 weeks of nivolumab. Each patient experienced a relapse that followed autologous stem cell transplantation, and brentuximab vedotin exposure varied. Trimming removed 7 bases from V and 0 bases from J, with 10 bases in between. This CDR3 is 14 amino acids long. Germline CDR1 is MNHNS and CDR2 is SASEGT. This receptor was identified in a human donor with classical Hodgkin lymphoma. J is TRBJ1-5 and V is TRBV6-1; D uncertain. Source: peripheral blood mononuclear cells (PBMCs), taken before the fourth cycle of nivolumab. CDR3 residues: CASMNVYSNQPQHF. DNA of the CDR3: TGTGCCAGCATGAACGTTTATAGCAATCAGCCCCAGCATTTT.